Listed below are T cell receptor beta chains from one sample, sequenced in a study of blood T cell repertoires in COVID-19. Profiling relied on immunoSEQ multiplex PCR, and the TCRdb table lists in-frame clones only, not all of them. The sample includes 150,000 to 180,000 clones, around 85% seen only once; the top ten take more than 2%. The sequenced sample was peripheral blood. The source of these receptors is a woman aged 70-85 years with acute or convalescent COVID-19. The CDR3 runs from the conserved cysteine through the conserved F or W. D genes are given only for firm matches. Size values are once, few and many counts, or a class for expanded clones, and some rows have none.

V gene	J gene	clone size	D gene	CDR3 protein	CDR3 DNA
TRBV5-1	TRBJ1-2	NA	NA	CASSIGTIRLGYTF	TGCGCCAGCAGCATAGGGACAATCCGACTTGGCTACACCTTC
TRBV5-1	TRBJ1-1	NA	NA	CASSLQQNTEAFF	TGCGCCAGCAGCTTGCAACAGAACACTGAAGCTTTCTTT
TRBV6-2/TRBV6-3	TRBJ1-6	NA	NA	CASSKNRARENSPLHF	TGTGCCAGCAGTAAGAACCGGGCAAGGGAGAATTCACCCCTCCACTTT
TRBV19	TRBJ1-1	NA	TRBD1	CASSLLTGALNTEAFF	TGTGCCAGTAGTCTCCTGACAGGGGCGTTGAACACTGAAGCTTTCTTT
TRBV10-2	TRBJ1-2	NA	TRBD1	CASRGTGFYGYTF	TGCGCCAGCCGCGGGACAGGGTTCTATGGCTACACCTTC
TRBV12-1	TRBJ2-3	NA	NA	CASSFAWFIAGDRTSTDTQYF	TGTGCCAGCAGCTTTGCTTGGTTTATTGCGGGGGACCGGACGAGCACAGATACGCAGTATTTT
TRBV5-1	TRBJ2-5	NA	TRBD1	CASSLAPTGYPQYF	TGCGCCAGCAGCTTGGCCCCGACAGGGTACCCCCAGTACTTC
TRBV7-2	TRBJ2-5	NA	NA	CASSLAREQTQYF	TGTGCCAGCAGCTTAGCGAGGGAGCAGACCCAGTACTTC
TRBV4-3	TRBJ2-7	NA	TRBD1	CASSQDVRTGNEQYF	TGCGCCAGCAGCCAAGATGTACGGACAGGGAACGAGCAGTACTTC
TRBV6-6	TRBJ1-5	NA	TRBD1	CASSTAGGINQPQHF	TGTGCCAGCAGTACTGCAGGGGGTATCAATCAGCCCCAGCATTTT
TRBV6-6	TRBJ2-3	NA	TRBD2	CASESGGVLGTQYF	TGTGCCAGCGAGAGCGGGGGAGTCTTAGGGACGCAGTATTTT
TRBV11-2	TRBJ1-1	NA	NA	CASKRSQMNTEAFF	TGTGCCAGCAAGCGTTCTCAAATGAACACTGAAGCTTTCTTT
TRBV7-9	TRBJ1-4	NA	TRBD1	CASSRLGTAPNEKLFF	TGTGCCAGCAGCCGCCTCGGGACAGCCCCTAATGAAAAACTGTTTTTT
TRBV9	TRBJ2-1	NA	NA	CASSVAPSVDNEQFF	TGTGCCAGCAGCGTAGCTCCCAGCGTTGACAATGAGCAGTTCTTC
TRBV30	TRBJ1-5	NA	NA	CAWSGEGVGLPDQPQHF	TGTGCCTGGAGTGGGGAAGGGGTCGGGCTTCCTGATCAGCCCCAGCATTTT
TRBV27	TRBJ1-6	NA	NA	CASSSQQLYNSPLHF	TGTGCCAGCAGTTCCCAACAGCTCTATAATTCACCCCTCCACTTT
TRBV2	TRBJ2-3	few	TRBD2	CASSEASFGGATDTQYF	TGTGCCAGCAGTGAAGCTTCTTTCGGGGGGGCGACAGATACGCAGTATTTT
TRBV29-1	TRBJ2-3	NA	TRBD2	CSVQRGGKNTQYF	TGCAGCGTCCAGCGGGGGGGAAAAAATACGCAGTATTTT
TRBV7-8	TRBJ2-2	NA	NA	CASSFRDTNTGELFF	TGTGCCAGCAGTTTCCGGGACACCAACACCGGGGAGCTGTTTTTT
TRBV6-5	TRBJ1-3	NA	NA	CASSYAAVGGNTIYF	TGTGCCAGCAGTTACGCCGCGGTCGGGGGAAACACCATATATTTT
TRBV11-2	TRBJ1-1	NA	NA	CASSLRWDRGTEAFF	TGTGCCAGCAGCTTAAGATGGGATCGAGGGACTGAAGCTTTCTTT
TRBV6-5	TRBJ2-3	NA	NA	CASTTQLADTQYF	TGTGCCAGCACCACTCAATTAGCAGATACGCAGTATTTT
TRBV3-1/TRBV3-2	TRBJ1-2	NA	NA	CASSQDLGAHYGYTF	TGTGCCAGCAGCCAAGATTTAGGGGCCCACTATGGCTACACCTTC
TRBV7-2	TRBJ1-5	few	NA	CASSPGSTAGNQPQHF	TGTGCCAGCAGCCCGGGTTCCACAGCGGGCAATCAGCCCCAGCATTTT
TRBV3-1/TRBV3-2	TRBJ2-4	NA	NA	CASSQGGASGVVKNIQYF	TGTGCCAGCAGCCAAGGGGGGGCCAGCGGGGTAGTCAAAAACATTCAGTACTTC
TRBV19	TRBJ1-2	once	NA	CASSIGLLNGYTF	TGTGCCAGTAGTATCGGACTCCTCAATGGCTACACCTTC
TRBV5-1	TRBJ2-1	NA	TRBD2	CASSLGGGDNEQFF	TGCGCCAGCAGCTTAGGCGGGGGGGACAATGAGCAGTTCTTC
TRBV11-3	TRBJ2-5	NA	TRBD1	CASSPDRGQGTQYF	TGTGCCAGCAGCCCCGACAGGGGCCAAGGGACCCAGTACTTC
TRBV3-1/TRBV3-2	TRBJ2-2	NA	NA	CASSRQVANTGELFF	TGTGCCAGCAGCCGACAGGTTGCGAACACCGGGGAGCTGTTTTTT
TRBV11-2	TRBJ2-2	NA	NA	CASSLGLTGELFF	TGTGCCAGCAGCTTAGGACTCACCGGGGAGCTGTTTTTT
TRBV5-8	TRBJ1-1	NA	NA	CARASVGRITEAFF	TGTGCCCGCGCCAGTGTGGGGCGTATCACTGAAGCTTTCTTT
TRBV4-3	TRBJ1-2	NA	TRBD1	CASSQEAGGYGYTF	TGCGCCAGCAGCCAAGAGGCAGGGGGCTATGGCTACACCTTC
TRBV19	TRBJ1-2	few	TRBD1	CASNRQGAEGYTF	TGTGCCAGTAATAGACAGGGGGCAGAAGGCTACACCTTC
TRBV13	TRBJ2-5	NA	NA	CASSGGRVTLLPQETQYF	TGTGCCAGCAGTGGGGGCCGGGTGACCCTTCTCCCCCAAGAGACCCAGTACTTC
TRBV6-2/TRBV6-3	TRBJ1-5	once	NA	CASSRGGGDNQPQHF	TGTGCCAGCAGTCGGGGAGGGGGTGACAATCAGCCCCAGCATTTT
TRBV28	TRBJ2-2	NA	NA	CASRQGGRTGELFF	TGTGCCAGCAGGCAGGGGGGACGGACCGGGGAGCTGTTTTTT
TRBV28	TRBJ1-1	NA	NA	CASEGHTNTEAFF	TGTGCCAGCGAAGGACACACGAACACTGAAGCTTTCTTT
TRBV6-5	TRBJ1-2	once	NA	CASRQENYGYTF	TGTGCCAGCAGACAGGAAAACTATGGCTACACCTTC
TRBV9	TRBJ2-7	NA	TRBD1	CASSLEGTGSSYEQYF	TGTGCCAGCAGCCTGGAGGGGACAGGTAGTTCCTACGAGCAGTACTTC